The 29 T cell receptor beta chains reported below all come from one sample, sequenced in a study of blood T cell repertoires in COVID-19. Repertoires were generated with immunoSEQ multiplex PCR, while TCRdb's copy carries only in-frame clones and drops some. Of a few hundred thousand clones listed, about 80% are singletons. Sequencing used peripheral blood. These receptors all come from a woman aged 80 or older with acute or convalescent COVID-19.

In nucleotides, the CDR3 is TGTGCCAGCAGTTACAGAGCCACTAACTATGGCTACACCTTC. Amino acids: CASSYRATNYGYTF. This rearrangement joins TRBV27 to TRBJ1-2, with D unresolved. Trimming pared 4 bases from V and 0 bases from J, leaving 9 bases between. This CDR3 region has 14 residues. CDR1 is MNHEY and CDR2 is SMNVEV in the germline V gene (reference sequence).

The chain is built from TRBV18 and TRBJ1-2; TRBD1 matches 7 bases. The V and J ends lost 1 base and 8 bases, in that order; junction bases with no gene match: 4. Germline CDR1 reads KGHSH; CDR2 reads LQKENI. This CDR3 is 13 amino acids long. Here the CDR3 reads CASSPQGAGGYTF. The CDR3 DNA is TGTGCCAGCTCACCACAGGGGGCTGGAGGCTACACCTTC.

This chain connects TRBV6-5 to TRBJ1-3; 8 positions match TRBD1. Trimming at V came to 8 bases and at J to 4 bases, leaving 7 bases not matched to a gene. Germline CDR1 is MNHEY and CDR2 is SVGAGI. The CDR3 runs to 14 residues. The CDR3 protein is CASWSTGAGNTIYF. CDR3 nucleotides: TGTGCCAGCTGGTCGACAGGGGCCGGAAACACCATATATTTT.

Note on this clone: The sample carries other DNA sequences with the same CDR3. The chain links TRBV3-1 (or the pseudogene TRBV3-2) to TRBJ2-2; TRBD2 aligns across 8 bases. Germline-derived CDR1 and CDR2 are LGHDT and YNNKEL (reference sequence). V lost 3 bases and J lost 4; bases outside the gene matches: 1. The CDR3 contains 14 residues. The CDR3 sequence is CASSQLAGTGELFF. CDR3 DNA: TGTGCCAGCAGCCAGCTAGCGGGCACCGGGGAGCTGTTTTTT.

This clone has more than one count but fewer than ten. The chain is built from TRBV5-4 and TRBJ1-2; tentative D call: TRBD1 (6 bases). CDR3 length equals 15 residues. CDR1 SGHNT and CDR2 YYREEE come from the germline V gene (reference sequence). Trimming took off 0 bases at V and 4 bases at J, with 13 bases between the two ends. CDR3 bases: TGTGCCAGCAGCTTGGATCAGGGGATCGGCTATGGCTACACCTTC. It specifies CASSLDQGIGYGYTF.

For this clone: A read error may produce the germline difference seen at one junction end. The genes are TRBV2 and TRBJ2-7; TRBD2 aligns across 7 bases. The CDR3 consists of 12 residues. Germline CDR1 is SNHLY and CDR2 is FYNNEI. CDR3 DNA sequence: TGTGCCAGCAGTTCCGAAGGACGGGAGGTGAACTTC. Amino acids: CASSSEGREVNF. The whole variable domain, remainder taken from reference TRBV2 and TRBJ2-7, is EPEVTQTPSHQVTQMGQEVILRCVPISNHLYFYWYRQILGQKVEFLVSFYNNEISEKSEIFDDQFSVERPDGSNFTLKIRSTKLEDSAMYFCASSSEGREVNFGPGTRLTVT.

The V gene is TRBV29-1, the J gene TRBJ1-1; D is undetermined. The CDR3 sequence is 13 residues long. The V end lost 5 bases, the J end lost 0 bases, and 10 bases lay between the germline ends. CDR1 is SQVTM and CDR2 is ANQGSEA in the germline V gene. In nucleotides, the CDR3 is TGCAGCGTTCGGGAAGACTTGAACACTGAAGCTTTCTTT. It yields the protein CSVREDLNTEAFF.

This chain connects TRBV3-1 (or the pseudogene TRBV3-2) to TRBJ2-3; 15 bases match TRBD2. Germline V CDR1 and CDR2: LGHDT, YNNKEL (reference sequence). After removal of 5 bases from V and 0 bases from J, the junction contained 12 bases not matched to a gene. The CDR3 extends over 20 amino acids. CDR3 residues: CASSLGLAGGGRSSTDTQYF. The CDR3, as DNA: TGTGCCAGCAGCTTAGGACTAGCGGGGGGGGGAAGATCTAGCACAGATACGCAGTATTTT.

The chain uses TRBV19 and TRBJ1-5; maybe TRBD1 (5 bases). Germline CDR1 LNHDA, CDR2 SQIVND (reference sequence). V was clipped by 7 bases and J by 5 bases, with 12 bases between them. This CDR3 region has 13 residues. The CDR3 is CASTDRGDQPQHF. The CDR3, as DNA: TGTGCCAGTACTGACCGGGGGGATCAGCCCCAGCATTTT.

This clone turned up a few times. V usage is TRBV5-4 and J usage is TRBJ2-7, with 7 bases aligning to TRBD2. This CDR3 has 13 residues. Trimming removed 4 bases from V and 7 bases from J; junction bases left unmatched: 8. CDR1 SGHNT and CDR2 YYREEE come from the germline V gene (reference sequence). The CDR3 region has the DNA TGTGCCAGCAGCCCTCAGACTAGCCGGGAGCAGTACTTC. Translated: CASSPQTSREQYF.

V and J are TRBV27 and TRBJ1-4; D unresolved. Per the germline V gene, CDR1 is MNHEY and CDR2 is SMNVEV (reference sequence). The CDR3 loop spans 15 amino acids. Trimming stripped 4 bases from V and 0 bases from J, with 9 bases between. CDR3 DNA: TGTGCCAGCAGTTATAGCCCCTCAACTAATGAAAAACTGTTTTTT. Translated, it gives CASSYSPSTNEKLFF.

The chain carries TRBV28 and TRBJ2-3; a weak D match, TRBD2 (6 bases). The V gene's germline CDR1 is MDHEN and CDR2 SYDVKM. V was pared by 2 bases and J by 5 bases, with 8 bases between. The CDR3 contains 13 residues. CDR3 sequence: CASSLAGRDTQYF. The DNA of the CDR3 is TGTGCCAGCAGTTTAGCGGGAAGAGATACGCAGTATTTT.

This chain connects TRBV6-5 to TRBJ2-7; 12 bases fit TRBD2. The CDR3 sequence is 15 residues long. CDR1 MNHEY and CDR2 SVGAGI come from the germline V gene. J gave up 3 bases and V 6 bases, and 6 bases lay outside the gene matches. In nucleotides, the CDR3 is TGTGCCAGCAGCGGGGGACTAGCGGGTGACTACGAGCAGTACTTC. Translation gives CASSGGLAGDYEQYF.

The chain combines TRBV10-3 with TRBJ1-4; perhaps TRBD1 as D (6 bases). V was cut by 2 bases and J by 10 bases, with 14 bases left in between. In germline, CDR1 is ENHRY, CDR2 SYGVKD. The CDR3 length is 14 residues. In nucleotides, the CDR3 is TGTGCCATCAGTGAGAGTCGACAGGCGGTAAAACTGTTTTTT. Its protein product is CAISESRQAVKLFF.

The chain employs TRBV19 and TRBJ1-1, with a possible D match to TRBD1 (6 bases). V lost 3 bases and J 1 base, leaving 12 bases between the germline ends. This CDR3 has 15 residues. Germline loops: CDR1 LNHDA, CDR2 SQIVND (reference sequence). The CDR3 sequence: CASSMLWGQNTEAFF. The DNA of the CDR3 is TGTGCCAGTAGTATGTTATGGGGGCAGAACACTGAAGCTTTCTTT.

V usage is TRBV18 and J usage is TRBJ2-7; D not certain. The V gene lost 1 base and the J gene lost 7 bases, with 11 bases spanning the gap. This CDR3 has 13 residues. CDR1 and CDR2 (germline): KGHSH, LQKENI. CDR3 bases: TGTGCCAGCTCACCACGTACAGAAGGAGAGCAGTACTTC. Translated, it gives CASSPRTEGEQYF.

The CDR3: CASRDRQIYGYTF. CDR3 nucleotide sequence: TGTGCCAGCCGGGACAGGCAAATATATGGCTACACCTTC. The chain couples TRBV12-3 or TRBV12-4 to TRBJ1-2; 8 bases agree with TRBD1. Losses at the gene ends were 8 bases for V and 5 bases for J; bases not matched to a gene: 7. The length of the CDR3 is 13 residues.

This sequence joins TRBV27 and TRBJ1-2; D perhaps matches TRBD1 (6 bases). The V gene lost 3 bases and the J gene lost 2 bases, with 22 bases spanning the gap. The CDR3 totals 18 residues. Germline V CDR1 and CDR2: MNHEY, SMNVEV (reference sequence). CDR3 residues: CASSFKGRGLTGNYGYTF. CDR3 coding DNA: TGTGCCAGCAGTTTCAAGGGAAGGGGGTTAACAGGAAACTATGGCTACACCTTC.

DNA of the CDR3: TGCGCCAGCAGCCAAGATATAGGGGACTATGGCTACACCTTC. It is translated as CASSQDIGDYGYTF. V is TRBV4-1 and J is TRBJ1-2, with D possibly being TRBD1 (5 bases). Germline V gene data show CDR1 as MGHRA and CDR2 as YSYEKL. The CDR3 spans 14 residues. V lost 0 bases and J lost 3, with 8 bases in between.

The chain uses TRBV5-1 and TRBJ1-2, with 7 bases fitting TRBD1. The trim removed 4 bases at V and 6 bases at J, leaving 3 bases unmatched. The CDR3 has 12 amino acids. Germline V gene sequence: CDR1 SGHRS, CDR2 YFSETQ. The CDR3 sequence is CASSAGTDGYTF. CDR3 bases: TGCGCCAGCAGCGCGGGGACAGATGGCTACACCTTC. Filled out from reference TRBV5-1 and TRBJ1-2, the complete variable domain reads KAGVTQTPRYLIKTRGQQVTLSCSPISGHRSVSWYQQTPGQGLQFLFEYFSETQRNKGNFPGRFSGRQFSNSRSEMNVSTLELGDSALYLCASSAGTDGYTFGSGTRLTVV.

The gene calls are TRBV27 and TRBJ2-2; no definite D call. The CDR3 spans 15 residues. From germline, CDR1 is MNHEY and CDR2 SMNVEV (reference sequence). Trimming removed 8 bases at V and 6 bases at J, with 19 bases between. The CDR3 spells CASSSLLLGSGELFF. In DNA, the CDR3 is TGTGCCAGCTCCTCTCTTCTCCTAGGATCCGGGGAGCTGTTTTTT.

CDR3: CASRRHSDSNRGNTEAFF. The DNA for the CDR3 is TGCGCCAGCCGCAGGCATTCTGACTCTAACAGGGGTAACACTGAAGCTTTCTTT. The chain carries TRBV4-1 and TRBJ1-1; 7 bases match TRBD1. Germline CDR1 reads MGHRA; CDR2 reads YSYEKL. V lost 8 bases and J lost 2; bases outside the gene matches: 20. The CDR3 is 18 amino acids.

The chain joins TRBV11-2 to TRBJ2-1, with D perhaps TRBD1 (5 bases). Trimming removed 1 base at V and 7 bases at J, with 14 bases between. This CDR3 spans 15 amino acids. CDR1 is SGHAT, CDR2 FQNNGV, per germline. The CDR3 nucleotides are TGTGCCAGCAGCTTAGGCAGGGTGAGTTGGAATGAGCAGTTCTTC. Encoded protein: CASSLGRVSWNEQFF. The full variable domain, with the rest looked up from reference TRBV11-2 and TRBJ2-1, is EAGVAQSPRYKIIEKRQSVAFWCNPISGHATLYWYQQILGQGPKLLIQFQNNGVVDDSQLPKDRFSAERLKGVDSTLKIQPAKLEDSAVYLCASSLGRVSWNEQFFGPGTRLTVL.

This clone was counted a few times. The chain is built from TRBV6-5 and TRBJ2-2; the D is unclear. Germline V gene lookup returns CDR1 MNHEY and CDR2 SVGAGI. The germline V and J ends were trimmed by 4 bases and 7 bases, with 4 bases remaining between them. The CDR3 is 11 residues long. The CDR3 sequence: CASSSLGELFF. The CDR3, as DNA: TGTGCCAGCAGTTCCCTCGGGGAGCTGTTTTTT.

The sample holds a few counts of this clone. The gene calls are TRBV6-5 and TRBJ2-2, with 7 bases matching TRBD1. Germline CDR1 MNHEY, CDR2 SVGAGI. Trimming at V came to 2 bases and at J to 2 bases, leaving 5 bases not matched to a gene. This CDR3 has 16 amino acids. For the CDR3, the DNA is TGTGCCAGCAGTTACCTCTGGACAGGCAACACCGGGGAGCTGTTTTTT. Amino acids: CASSYLWTGNTGELFF.

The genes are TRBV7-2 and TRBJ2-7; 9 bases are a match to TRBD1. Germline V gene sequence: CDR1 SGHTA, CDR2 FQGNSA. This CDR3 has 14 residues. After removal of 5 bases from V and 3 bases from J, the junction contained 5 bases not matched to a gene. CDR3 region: CASSGGTGRYEQYF. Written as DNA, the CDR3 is TGTGCCAGCAGCGGAGGGACAGGGCGCTACGAGCAGTACTTC.

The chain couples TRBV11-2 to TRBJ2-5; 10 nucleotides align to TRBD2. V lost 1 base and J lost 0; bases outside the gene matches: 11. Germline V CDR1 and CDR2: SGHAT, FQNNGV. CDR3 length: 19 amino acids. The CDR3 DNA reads TGTGCCAGCAGCTTAGGGGCTAGCGGGGGTCGTTCGTACCAAGAGACCCAGTACTTC. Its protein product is CASSLGASGGRSYQETQYF. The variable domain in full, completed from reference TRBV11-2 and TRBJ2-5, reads EAGVAQSPRYKIIEKRQSVAFWCNPISGHATLYWYQQILGQGPKLLIQFQNNGVVDDSQLPKDRFSAERLKGVDSTLKIQPAKLEDSAVYLCASSLGASGGRSYQETQYFGPGTRLLVL.

In DNA form, the CDR3 reads TGTGCCAGCAGTGACCTAGGACAGGGCCATTTT. Translating gives CASSDLGQGHF. The V gene is TRBV6-1, the J gene TRBJ1-5, with TRBD1 matching over 8 bases. The CDR3 has 11 residues. V shed 3 bases and J 16 bases; nucleotides not matched to a gene: 5. CDR1 is MNHNS and CDR2 is SASEGT in the germline V gene.

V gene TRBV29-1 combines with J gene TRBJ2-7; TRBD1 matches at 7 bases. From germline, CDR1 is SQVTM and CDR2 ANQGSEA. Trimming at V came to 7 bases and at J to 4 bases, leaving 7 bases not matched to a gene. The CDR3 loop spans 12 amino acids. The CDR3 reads CSARDRPYEQYF. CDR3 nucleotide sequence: TGCAGCGCCCGGGACAGACCTTACGAGCAGTACTTC.